These T cell receptor beta chains were read from a single sample in a study of T-cell memory formation after mild COVID-19. MiXCR, applied by TCRdb to the 5' RACE reads, yields one record per CDR3 protein. The data contain 400,000 to 500,000 distinct CDR3 sequences, 20% of them singletons. The sample consisted of PBMCs or a T cell subset sorted from them (not recorded which). All receptors derive from an adult woman who had mild COVID-19 (a few samples of this study predate the infection). Cell type and time point are not known. Both conserved end residues are part of each CDR3. A D gene is named only where the DNA matches it firmly. The size entry is marked missing in some rows and otherwise reads once, few, many or a size class.

clone_size | j_call | d_call | v_call | cdr3_aa | cdr3_nt
few | TRBJ2-2 | TRBD2 | TRBV12-3/TRBV12-4 | CASSSFTPGLAAQSNTGELFF | TGTGCCAGCAGCTCATTTACGCCGGGACTAGCGGCCCAATCGAACACCGGGGAGCTGTTTTTT
few | TRBJ1-2 | - | TRBV30 | CAWSVLGAGDYGYTF | TGTGCCTGGAGTGTACTCGGGGCTGGGGACTATGGCTACACCTTC
few | TRBJ2-4 | - | TRBV20-1 | CSARELQEEKNIQYF | TGCAGTGCTAGAGAGCTACAGGAAGAAAAAAACATTCAGTACTTC
few | TRBJ1-6 | - | TRBV7-2 | CASSLFVARIPRNSPLHF | TGTGCCAGCAGCTTATTTGTGGCCAGAATCCCCCGGAATTCACCCCTCCACTTT
- | TRBJ2-7 | - | TRBV21-1 | CASSIPGRSSYEQYF | TGTGCCAGCAGCATTCCGGGACGGTCTTCCTACGAGCAGTACTTC
- | TRBJ1-1 | - | TRBV7-9 | CASSLARGPTGTEAFF | TGTGCCAGCAGCTTAGCGCGAGGGCCCACTGGCACTGAAGCTTTCTTT
few | TRBJ2-1 | TRBD1 | TRBV12-3/TRBV12-4 | CASSLGQGVNNEQFF | TGTGCCAGCAGTTTAGGACAGGGGGTTAACAATGAGCAGTTCTTC
- | TRBJ2-6 | - | TRBV12-3/TRBV12-4 | CASSPNPGPIGSGANVLTF | TGTGCCAGCAGCCCGAACCCGGGACCGATTGGCTCTGGGGCCAACGTCCTGACTTTC
few | TRBJ1-4 | TRBD1 | TRBV5-1 | CASSLGGTGNEKLFF | TGCGCCAGCAGCTTGGGAGGGACAGGGAATGAAAAACTGTTTTTT
- | TRBJ2-7 | TRBD1 | TRBV7-2 | CASSLGETGDYEQYF | TGTGCCAGCAGCTTAGGCGAGACAGGGGATTACGAGCAGTACTTC
few | TRBJ1-1 | - | TRBV6-5 | CASRDANTEAFF | TGTGCCAGCAGGGACGCCAACACTGAAGCTTTCTTT
few | TRBJ2-3 | - | TRBV7-2 | CASSRAMVSTDTQYF | TGTGCCAGCAGCAGGGCTATGGTTAGCACAGATACGCAGTATTTT
- | TRBJ2-5 | - | TRBV12-3/TRBV12-4 | CASRDSYQETQYF | TGTGCCAGTAGGGACTCTTACCAAGAGACCCAGTACTTC
many | TRBJ2-1 | - | TRBV12-3/TRBV12-4 | CASSIAVLKDNEQFF | TGTGCCAGCAGTATAGCGGTCCTTAAGGACAATGAGCAGTTCTTC
many | TRBJ2-5 | - | TRBV7-9 | CASSSATDTQYF | TGTGCCAGCAGCTCCGCTACGGATACCCAGTACTTC
- | TRBJ1-5 | - | TRBV9 | CASSVGPGDYSNQPQHF | TGTGCCAGCAGCGTAGGCCCGGGGGATTATAGCAATCAGCCCCAGCATTTT
- | TRBJ1-2 | - | TRBV2 | CASRGDFYGYTF | TGTGCCAGCAGGGGGGATTTTTATGGCTACACCTTC
- | TRBJ2-2 | - | TRBV18 | CASSPSRTVNTGELFF | TGTGCCAGCTCACCCTCACGGACAGTGAACACCGGGGAGCTGTTTTTT
- | TRBJ1-3 | TRBD1 | TRBV5-1 | CASSLTDRDTGNTIYF | TGCGCCAGCAGCTTAACCGACAGGGATACCGGAAACACCATATATTTT
- | TRBJ2-5 | TRBD2 | TRBV20-1 | CSARYPRGETQYF | TGCAGTGCTAGATATCCGCGGGGGGAGACCCAGTACTTC
- | TRBJ2-7 | - | TRBV5-6 | CASSFGGRAYEQYF | TGTGCCAGCAGCTTTGGTGGCAGAGCCTACGAGCAGTACTTC
many | TRBJ2-7 | - | TRBV24-1 | CATSDTGKEQYF | TGTGCCACCAGTGATACAGGGAAAGAGCAGTACTTC
few | TRBJ2-1 | TRBD2 | TRBV9 | CASSYRTSGKSEQFF | TGTGCCAGCAGTTACCGGACTAGCGGGAAGTCGGAGCAGTTCTTC
many | TRBJ2-5 | - | TRBV9 | CASSVAGETQYF | TGTGCCAGCAGCGTAGCCGGGGAGACCCAGTACTTC
many | TRBJ2-1 | - | TRBV3-1 | CASTHGRDVINEQFF | TGTGCCAGCACCCACGGTCGGGACGTTATAAATGAGCAGTTCTTC
few | TRBJ1-2 | TRBD1 | TRBV20-1 | CSAPDRTHYGYTF | TGCAGTGCGCCGGACAGGACCCACTATGGCTACACCTTC
few | TRBJ2-1 | - | TRBV3-1 | CASSQGRTVYNEQFF | TGTGCCAGCAGCCAAGGGAGGACAGTCTACAATGAGCAGTTCTTC
- | TRBJ2-3 | - | TRBV29-1 | CSVEDGGITDTQYF | TGCAGCGTTGAGGATGGGGGGATTACAGATACACAGTATTTT
few | TRBJ1-6 | - | TRBV7-6 | CASSLRAGEYNSPLHF | TGTGCCAGCAGCTTAAGGGCAGGAGAATATAATTCACCCCTCCACTTT
- | TRBJ2-1 | TRBD2 | TRBV12-3/TRBV12-4 | CASSFSMGMTSGGHNEQFF | TGTGCCAGCAGTTTCAGCATGGGGATGACTAGCGGGGGACACAATGAGCAGTTCTTC
- | TRBJ1-2 | - | TRBV14 | CASSQGPSWSGYTF | TGTGCCAGCAGCCAGGGCCCTTCTTGGTCTGGCTACACCTTC
- | TRBJ2-7 | TRBD1 | TRBV6-6 | CASSYPTQPSPGQKSYEQYF | TGTGCCAGCAGTTACCCCACCCAACCGTCTCCGGGACAGAAGTCCTACGAGCAGTACTTC
few | TRBJ1-1 | - | TRBV7-8 | CASSSIGVLMNTEAFF | TGTGCCAGCAGCTCAATAGGCGTACTGATGAACACTGAAGCTTTCTTT
- | TRBJ1-1 | - | TRBV6-5 | CASSYTRQRNTEAFF | TGTGCCAGCAGTTATACGCGACAAAGGAACACTGAAGCTTTCTTT
- | TRBJ2-1 | - | TRBV4-2 | CASSQDTPGEQFF | TGTGCCAGCAGCCAAGATACCCCGGGAGAGCAGTTCTTC
- | TRBJ2-3 | - | TRBV6-5 | CASSYGYLSTDTQYF | TGTGCCAGCAGTTATGGGTACCTTAGCACAGATACGCAGTATTTT
few | TRBJ2-2 | - | TRBV20-1 | CSVATPGQSTGELFF | TGCAGTGTAGCAACGCCCGGCCAGTCAACTGGGGAGCTGTTTTTT
- | TRBJ1-2 | TRBD1 | TRBV28 | CASRSTGGSNYGYTF | TGTGCCAGCAGAAGTACAGGGGGCTCTAACTATGGCTACACCTTC
- | TRBJ2-5 | - | TRBV5-1 | CASSLAWGSGETQYF | TGCGCCAGCAGCTTGGCATGGGGGTCGGGAGAGACCCAGTACTTC
many | TRBJ1-1 | - | TRBV7-9 | CASSLPAGEAFF | TGTGCCAGCAGCCTGCCGGCAGGAGAGGCTTTCTTT
- | TRBJ2-3 | TRBD1 | TRBV24-1 | CATSDPGQADTDTQYF | TGTGCCACCAGTGACCCGGGACAGGCAGACACAGATACGCAGTATTTT
- | TRBJ1-2 | TRBD1 | TRBV6-5 | CASSQGIDRARGYTF | TGTGCCAGCAGTCAGGGGATAGACAGGGCGCGTGGCTACACCTTC
few | TRBJ1-5 | - | TRBV6-5 | CASSRTTGKNQPQHF | TGTGCCAGCAGCCGTACTACAGGGAAGAATCAGCCCCAGCATTTT
- | TRBJ2-3 | - | TRBV28 | CASPPRAGLSTDTQYF | TGTGCCAGCCCCCCCCGGGCAGGCCTTAGCACAGATACGCAGTATTTT
- | TRBJ2-3 | - | TRBV7-8 | CASSLTVYLEETDTQYF | TGTGCCAGCAGCTTAACGGTATATTTGGAAGAGACAGATACGCAGTATTTT
few | TRBJ1-2 | - | TRBV6-6 | CASSRTEGERYGYTF | TGTGCCAGCAGTAGGACAGAAGGGGAGCGGTATGGCTACACCTTC
few | TRBJ1-1 | - | TRBV20-1 | CSAYKTLNTEAFF | TGCAGTGCTTATAAGACCCTGAACACTGAAGCTTTCTTT